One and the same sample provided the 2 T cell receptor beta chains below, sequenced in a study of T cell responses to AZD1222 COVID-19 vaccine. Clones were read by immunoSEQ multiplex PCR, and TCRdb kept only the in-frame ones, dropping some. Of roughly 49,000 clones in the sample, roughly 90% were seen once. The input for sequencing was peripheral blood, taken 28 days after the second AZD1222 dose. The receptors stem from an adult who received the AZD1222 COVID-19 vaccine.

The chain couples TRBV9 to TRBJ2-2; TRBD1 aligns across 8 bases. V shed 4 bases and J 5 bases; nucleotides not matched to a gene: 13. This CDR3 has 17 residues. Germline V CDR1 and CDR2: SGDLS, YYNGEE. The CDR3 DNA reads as TGTGCCAGCAGCCCCCGCCAGGGGGCTCGTTGGACCGGGGAGCTGTTTTTT. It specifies CASSPRQGARWTGELFF. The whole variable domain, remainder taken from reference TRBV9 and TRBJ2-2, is DSGVTQTPKHLITATGQRVTLRCSPRSGDLSVYWYQQSLDQGLQFLIQYYNGEERAKGNILERFSAQQFPDLHSELNLSSLELGDSALYFCASSPRQGARWTGELFFGEGSRLTVL.

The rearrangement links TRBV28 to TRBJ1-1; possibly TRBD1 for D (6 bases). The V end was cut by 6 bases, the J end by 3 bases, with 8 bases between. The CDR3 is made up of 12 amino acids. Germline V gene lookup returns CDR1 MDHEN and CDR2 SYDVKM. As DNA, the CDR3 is TGTGCCAGCAGGGACAGTCACACTGAAGCTTTCTTT. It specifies CASRDSHTEAFF.